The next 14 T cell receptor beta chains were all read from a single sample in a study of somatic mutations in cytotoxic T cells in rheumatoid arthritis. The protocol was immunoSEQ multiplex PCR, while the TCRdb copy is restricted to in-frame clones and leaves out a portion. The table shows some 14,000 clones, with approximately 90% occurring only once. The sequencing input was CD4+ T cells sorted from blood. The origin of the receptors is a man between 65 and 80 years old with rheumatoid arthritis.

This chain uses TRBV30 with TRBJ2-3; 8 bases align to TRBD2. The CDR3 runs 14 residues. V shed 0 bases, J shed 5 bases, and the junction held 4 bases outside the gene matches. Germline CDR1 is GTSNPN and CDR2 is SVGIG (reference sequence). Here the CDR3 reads CAWSVGLAVDTQYF. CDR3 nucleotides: TGTGCCTGGAGTGTCGGACTAGCCGTAGATACGCAGTATTTT. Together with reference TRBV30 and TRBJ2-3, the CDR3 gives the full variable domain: SQTIHQWPATLVQPVGSPLSLECTVEGTSNPNLYWYRQAAGRGLQLLFYSVGIGQISSEVPQNLSASRPQDRQFILSSKKLLLSDSGFYLCAWSVGLAVDTQYFGPGTRLTVL.

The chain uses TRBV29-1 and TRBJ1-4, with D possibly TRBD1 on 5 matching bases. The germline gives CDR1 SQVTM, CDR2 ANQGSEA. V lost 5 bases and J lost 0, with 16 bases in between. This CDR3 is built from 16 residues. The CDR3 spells CSVTRWGDSTNEKLFF. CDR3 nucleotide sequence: TGCAGCGTTACCCGCTGGGGGGACTCAACTAATGAAAAACTGTTTTTT.

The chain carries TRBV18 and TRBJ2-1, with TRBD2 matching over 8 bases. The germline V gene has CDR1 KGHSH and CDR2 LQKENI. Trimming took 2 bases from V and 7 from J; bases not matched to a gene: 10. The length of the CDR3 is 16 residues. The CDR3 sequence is CASSPFSGSDQNEQFF. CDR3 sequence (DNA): TGTGCCAGCTCACCATTCAGCGGGAGCGATCAGAATGAGCAGTTCTTC.

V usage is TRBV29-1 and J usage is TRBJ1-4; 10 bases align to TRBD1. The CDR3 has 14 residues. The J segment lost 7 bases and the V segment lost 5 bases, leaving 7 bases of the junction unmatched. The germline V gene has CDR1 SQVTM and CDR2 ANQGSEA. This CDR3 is CSVLGQGFGEKLFF. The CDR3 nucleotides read TGCAGCGTTTTGGGACAGGGGTTTGGTGAAAAACTGTTTTTT. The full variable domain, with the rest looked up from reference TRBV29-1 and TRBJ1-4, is SAVISQKPSRDICQRGTSLTIQCQVDSQVTMMFWYRQQPGQSLTLIATANQGSEATYESGFVIDKFPISRPNLTFSTLTVSNMSPEDSSIYLCSVLGQGFGEKLFFGSGTQLSVL.

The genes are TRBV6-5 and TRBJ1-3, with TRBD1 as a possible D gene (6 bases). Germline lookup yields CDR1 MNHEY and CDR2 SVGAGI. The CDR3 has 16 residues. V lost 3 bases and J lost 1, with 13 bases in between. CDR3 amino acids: CASSYSYDRSGNTIYF. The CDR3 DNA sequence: TGTGCCAGCAGTTATTCCTACGACAGGTCTGGAAACACCATATATTTT.

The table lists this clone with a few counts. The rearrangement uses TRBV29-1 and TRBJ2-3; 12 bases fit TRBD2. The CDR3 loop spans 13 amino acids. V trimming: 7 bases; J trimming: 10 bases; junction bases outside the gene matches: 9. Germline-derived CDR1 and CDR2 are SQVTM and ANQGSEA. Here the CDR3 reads CSAVTGTSGSQYF. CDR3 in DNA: TGCAGCGCCGTCACGGGGACTAGCGGGTCGCAGTATTTT.

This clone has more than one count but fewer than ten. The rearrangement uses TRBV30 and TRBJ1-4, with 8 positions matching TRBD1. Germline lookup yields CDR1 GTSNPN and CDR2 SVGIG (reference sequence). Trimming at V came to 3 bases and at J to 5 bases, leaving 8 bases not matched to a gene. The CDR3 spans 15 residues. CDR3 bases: TGTGCCTGGAGGGGACAGGTTCTGCGGAATGAAAAACTGTTTTTT. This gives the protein CAWRGQVLRNEKLFF.

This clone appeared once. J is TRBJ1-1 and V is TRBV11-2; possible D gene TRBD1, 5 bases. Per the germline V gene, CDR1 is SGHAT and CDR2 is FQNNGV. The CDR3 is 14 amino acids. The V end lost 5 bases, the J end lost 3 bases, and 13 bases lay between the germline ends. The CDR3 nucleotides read TGTGCCAGCAGCGCCCCGGGACTGCACACTGAAGCTTTCTTT. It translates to CASSAPGLHTEAFF.

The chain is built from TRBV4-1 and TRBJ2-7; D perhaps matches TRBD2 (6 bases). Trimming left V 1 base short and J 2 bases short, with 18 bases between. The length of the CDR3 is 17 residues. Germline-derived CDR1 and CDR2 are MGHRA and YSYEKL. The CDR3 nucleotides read TGCGCCAGCAGCCAAGGTGGGAACTACGGGGGAACCTACGAGCAGTACTTC. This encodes CASSQGGNYGGTYEQYF.

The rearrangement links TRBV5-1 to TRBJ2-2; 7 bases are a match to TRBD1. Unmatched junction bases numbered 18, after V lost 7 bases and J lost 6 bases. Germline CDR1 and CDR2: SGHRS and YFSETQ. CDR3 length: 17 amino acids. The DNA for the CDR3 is TGCGCCAGCGGGAGAGGGGGCTATGTTCGAGATCCCGGGGAGCTGTTTTTT. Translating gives CASGRGGYVRDPGELFF.

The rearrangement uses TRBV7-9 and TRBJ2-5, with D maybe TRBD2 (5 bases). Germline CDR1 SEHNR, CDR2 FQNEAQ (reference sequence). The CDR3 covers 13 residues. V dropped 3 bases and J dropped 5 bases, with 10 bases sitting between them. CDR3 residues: CASSLRAEETQYF. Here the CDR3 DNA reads TGTGCCAGCAGCTTGAGGGCAGAGGAGACCCAGTACTTC.

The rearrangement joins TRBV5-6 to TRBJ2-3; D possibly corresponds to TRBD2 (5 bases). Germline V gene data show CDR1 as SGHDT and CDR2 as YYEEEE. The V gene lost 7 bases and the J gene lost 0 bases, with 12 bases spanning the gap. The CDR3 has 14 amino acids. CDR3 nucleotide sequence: TGTGCCAGCGTTGGACTGGAAAGCACAGATACGCAGTATTTT. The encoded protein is CASVGLESTDTQYF.

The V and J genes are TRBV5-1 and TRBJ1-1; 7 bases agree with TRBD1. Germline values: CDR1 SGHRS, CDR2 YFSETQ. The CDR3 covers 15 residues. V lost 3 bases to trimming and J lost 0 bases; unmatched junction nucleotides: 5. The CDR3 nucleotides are TGCGCCAGCAGCTACTGGGACAGATTGAACACTGAAGCTTTCTTT. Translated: CASSYWDRLNTEAFF. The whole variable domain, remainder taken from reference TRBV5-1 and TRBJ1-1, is KAGVTQTPRYLIKTRGQQVTLSCSPISGHRSVSWYQQTPGQGLQFLFEYFSETQRNKGNFPGRFSGRQFSNSRSEMNVSTLELGDSALYLCASSYWDRLNTEAFFGQGTRLTVV.

CDR3 region: CASSDRGSNQPQHF. CDR3 nucleotide sequence: TGTGCCAGCAGTGACAGGGGAAGCAATCAGCCCCAGCATTTT. The chain combines TRBV6-6 with TRBJ1-5; 8 bases match TRBD1. V lost 5 bases, J lost 1 base, and 1 base stayed unmatched. The CDR3 runs 14 residues. Germline V gives CDR1 MNHNY, CDR2 SVGAGI (reference sequence).